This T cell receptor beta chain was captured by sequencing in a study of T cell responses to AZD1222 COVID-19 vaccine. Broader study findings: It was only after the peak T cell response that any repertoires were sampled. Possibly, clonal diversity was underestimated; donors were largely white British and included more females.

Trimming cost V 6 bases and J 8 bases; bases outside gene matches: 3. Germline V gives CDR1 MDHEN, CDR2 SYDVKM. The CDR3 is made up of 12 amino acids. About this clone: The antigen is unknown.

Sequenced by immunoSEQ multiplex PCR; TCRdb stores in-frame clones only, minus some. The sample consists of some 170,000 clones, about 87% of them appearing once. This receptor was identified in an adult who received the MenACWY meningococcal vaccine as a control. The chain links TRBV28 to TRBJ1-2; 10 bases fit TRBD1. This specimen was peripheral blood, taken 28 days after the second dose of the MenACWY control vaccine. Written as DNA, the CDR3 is TGTGCCAGCAGGAAGACAGGGGGCGGCTACACCTTC. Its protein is CASRKTGGGYTF.